The T cell receptor (beta chain) described here comes from a study of blood T cells in healthy people across ages. General study results and limits: Among long-lived donors, naive CD4+ cells were more numerous and diversity higher than in aged donors. Per million T cells, TCR beta diversity dropped roughly linearly as age increased. Unknown CMV status may confound age-related changes in expanded clones.

A second PCR, run for about 7 to 11 cycles, used a sample-barcoded 5' primer plus a J-beta primer mix. One entry per CDR3 protein results from TCRdb running MiXCR on the 5' RACE reads. The repertoire holds 720,000 or so distinct CDR3 sequences, with around 38% as singletons. With regard to this clonotype: Its specificity is unknown.

Isolation of PBMCs gave at least 6 million cells per sample. V lost 2 bases and J lost 1; bases outside the gene matches: 4. The germline gives CDR1 SGHTA, CDR2 FQGNSA. CDR3 size: 15 residues. This receptor was identified in a man older than 75 in good health. The sequencing sample was made of blood. V is TRBV7-2 and J is TRBJ2-5, with 7 nucleotides matching TRBD1. The CDR3 DNA follows: TGTGCCAGCAGCTTAATCCACAGGGGCCAAGAGACCCAGTACTTC. It encodes CASSLIHRGQETQYF.